The subject of this entry is one T cell receptor beta chain. Its recognized antigen is unknown. Qualities for individual bases were not recorded, and no much larger clone is one base off. Based on the germline V gene, the CDR1 and CDR2 sequences are MNHNS and SASEGT. The cysteine opens and the phenylalanine closes a CDR3 of 16 amino acids. The CDR3 DNA has 48 bases and is translated from base 1. The germline V end is reduced by 0 bases and the J end by 3 bases; junction bases left unmatched: 5. Taken with the paper, the label for treatment or condition translates to: roughly 10-day PBMC culture with coronavirus spike peptide pools or control peptides (ViraFEST assay). The study used the ViraFEST assay, which expanded antigen-specific T cells with peptide pools and then identified expanded clonotypes by TCR sequencing. Positive SARS-CoV-2 PCR tests in the convalescent patients dated from March to December 2020, before Alpha, Beta and Delta variants emerged in the United States. Each well held about 1.8 million PBMCs cultured with around 10 ug/ml peptide pools in IMDM containing around 5% human AB serum and roughly 10 IU/ml IL-2. On days 3 and 7, half of the culture medium was replaced with fresh IL-2-containing medium. After about 10 days of culture, CD4+ T cells were isolated by negative selection using the EasySep CD4+ T cell isolation kit. PBMCs were separated from whole blood using Ficoll-Paque Plus gradient centrifugation and then either used fresh or cryopreserved at -140C. Each culture condition was generally run in triplicate wells.

These data belong to a study of vaccination and CD4 T cells after COVID-19 (dated by TCRdb to about 2022). Describing the broader study: Convalescent patients had a positive SARS-CoV-2 result on nasal swab PCR, and of these patients, fewer than ten had mild disease and one had severe disease. Post-vaccine blood samples were obtained a median of about 77 days after the second vaccine dose, with a range of roughly 13 to 250 days. Each participant got two doses of either the Pfizer-BioNTech BNT162b2 vaccine (n=8) or the Moderna mRNA-1273 vaccine (n=2). In control cultures, a CEFX viral epitope pool was used as positive control, an HIV-1 Nef peptide pool was used as negative control, or no peptide was added. The convalescent cohort comprised six males and four females, including two Hispanic individuals, seven Caucasians, two Asians and one multiracial person. Post-COVID blood samples from convalescent patients were collected a median of approximately 100 days after diagnosis, with a range of 35 to 161 days. For stimulating the cultures, overlapping spike peptide pools were used, derived from SARS-CoV-2 as well as from the common cold coronaviruses HCoV-NL63, HCoV-OC43 and HCoV-229E. The spike-specific CD4+ TCR repertoire was compared before and after mRNA vaccination in over 9 COVID-19 convalescent patients and several infection-naive healthy vaccine recipients. Study-wide conclusions, independent of this receptor: The study included relatively few convalescent patients and did not analyze early timepoints after natural infection. The median number of SARS-CoV-2-reactive clonotypes rose from fewer than 25 after infection to some 40 after vaccination, but the change was not significant. Nearly all vaccine-specific clones in convalescent patients (304 of 307) were mono-reactive for SARS-CoV-2 spike rather than cross-reactive with common cold coronaviruses. Among the post-vaccine SARS-CoV-2-reactive clones in convalescent patients, a median about 89% showed up only after vaccination, which suggests vaccine-specific priming.

Receptor libraries were prepared by PCR. DNA from cultured CD4+ T cells was subjected to TCR sequencing with the Oncomine TCR Beta short-read assay at the Johns Hopkins FTIC core. Genomic DNA was extracted from the cultured CD4+ T cells with the QIAamp micro DNA kit. Oncomine TCR Beta libraries from cultured CD4+ T cells were pooled using unique dual indexes and sequenced on an Illumina iSeq 100. In the paper's pipeline: Non-productive sequences were filtered out, and CDR3s that did not start with C, did not end with F or W, or were shorter than 7 amino acids were discarded. Antigen-specific clonotypes were identified using the MANAFEST web application through comparison of peptide-stimulated wells with reference and other culture wells. For a clone to be called positive, the clone needed an FDR below 0.05, an odds ratio above 5, and a productive frequency above 0.1% in at least two of three replicate wells. A clonotype was classed as cross-reactive if the clonotype showed significant expansion both in SARS-CoV-2 spike wells and in at least one common cold coronavirus spike condition. Levenshtein distances (stringdist) and unrooted phylogenetic trees (ape) in R version 3.6.1 were used to assess CDR3 homology. TCRdb trimmed public reads at Q25 via fastp, called clones via MiXCR and kept in-frame beta chains. Entries that share a CDR3 protein sequence are merged under the most common genes and DNA. The V and J calls follow TCRdb's processing rather than the paper's. This sample gives over 10,000 distinct CDR3 sequences in total; approximately 50% of them show up just once. The top ten clones comprise 15% to 25% of the sample.

This TCR was recovered from a human donor who had recovered from COVID-19. The specimen was CD4+ T cells from blood, cultured in vitro. Recombination linked TRBV6-1 to TRBJ2-1; 7 bases in the middle match TRBD1. The CDR3 has the sequence CASSEAPQGVYNEQFF. At the DNA level, the sequence is TGTGCCAGCAGTGAAGCCCCCCAGGGGGTCTACAATGAGCAGTTCTTC.